This T cell receptor (beta chain) was sequenced for a study of blood T cell repertoires in COVID-19. About the research overall: From the United States, Italy and Spain came samples of acute and convalescent COVID-19.

Participants, 18 to 89 years old, spanned under 30 US areas. Original methodology: The assay estimated nucleated cells by amplifying reference gene primers. The table came from immunoSEQ multiplex PCR; TCRdb's copy has only in-frame clones and leaves some out. V, J and clone size are taken as reported in that table, and D and trimming were inferred from the DNA itself. The top ten clones hold roughly 15% of a sample with 250,000 to 300,000 clones, 80% to 90% of them seen once. The CDR3 covers 17 residues. V lost 2 bases to trimming and J lost 2 bases; unmatched junction nucleotides: 7. Germline values: CDR1 MNHEY, CDR2 SVGEGT.

The TCR sequence derives from a man between 18 and 35 years old who had recovered from COVID-19. The sequencing sample was made of PBMCs or T cells enriched from blood (not recorded which). The chain carries TRBV6-2 or TRBV6-3 and TRBJ2-1, with 9 bases identical to TRBD2. For the CDR3, the DNA is TGTGCCAGCAGTTACGTACGGTCTAGCGGGGCCTACAATGAGCAGTTCTTC. Its protein product is CASSYVRSSGAYNEQFF.